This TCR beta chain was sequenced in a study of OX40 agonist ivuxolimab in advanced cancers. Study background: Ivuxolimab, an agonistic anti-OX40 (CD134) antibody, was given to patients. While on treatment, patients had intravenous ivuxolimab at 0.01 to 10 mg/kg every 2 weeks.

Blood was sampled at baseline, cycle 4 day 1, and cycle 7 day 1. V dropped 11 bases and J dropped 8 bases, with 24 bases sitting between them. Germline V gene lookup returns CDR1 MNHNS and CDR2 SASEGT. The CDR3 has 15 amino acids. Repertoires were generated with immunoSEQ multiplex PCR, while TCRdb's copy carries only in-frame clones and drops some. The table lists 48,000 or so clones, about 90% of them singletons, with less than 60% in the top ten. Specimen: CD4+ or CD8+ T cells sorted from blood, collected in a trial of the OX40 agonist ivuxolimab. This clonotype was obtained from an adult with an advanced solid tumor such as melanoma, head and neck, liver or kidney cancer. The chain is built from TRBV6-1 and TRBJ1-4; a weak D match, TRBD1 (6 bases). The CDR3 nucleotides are TGTGCCTCGCTCGGGGGGGCCCTGATCGCCGAAAAACTGTTTTTT. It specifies CASLGGALIAEKLFF.